Below are 31 T cell receptor beta chains sequenced from a single sample in a study of CD8 T cells in ankylosing spondylitis (dated by TCRdb to about 2017). Receptor libraries were prepared by 5' RACE. The instrument given in TCRdb is Illumina HiSeq 2500. Clones were called with MiXCR by TCRdb after fastp trimmed the public reads at Q25, and only in-frame beta chains were retained. Each record represents a unique CDR3 protein, reported with the most common genes and DNA among its rows. This sample has about 150,000 distinct CDR3 sequences in its table, and 44% of those were observed once. The ten most abundant clones make up roughly 15% of the sample. Sequencing was done on a sample of synovial fluid, either unsorted or a sorted T cell fraction (not recorded which). All receptors come from a male donor with ankylosing spondylitis.

V gene TRBV24-1 combines with J gene TRBJ2-1; 13 bases map to TRBD2. The CDR3 sequence is 15 residues long. Germline CDR1 and CDR2: KGHDR and SFDVKD. V gave up 3 bases and J gave up 7 bases; unmatched junction bases: 2. CDR3 bases: TGTGCCACCAGTGATCCGGGACTAGCGGGAAATGAGCAGTTCTTC. This encodes CATSDPGLAGNEQFF.

The chain uses TRBV9 and TRBJ1-2; maybe TRBD1 (6 bases). Germline loops: CDR1 SGDLS, CDR2 YYNGEE. This CDR3 has 16 residues. With 0 bases removed from V and 5 bases from J, the gap between germline ends came to 17 bases. CDR3 region: CASSVEWDIGRYGYTF. The DNA for the CDR3 is TGTGCCAGCAGCGTAGAATGGGACATCGGGCGGTATGGCTACACCTTC. The variable domain in full, completed from reference TRBV9 and TRBJ1-2, reads DSGVTQTPKHLITATGQRVTLRCSPRSGDLSVYWYQQSLDQGLQFLIQYYNGEERAKGNILERFSAQQFPDLHSELNLSSLELGDSALYFCASSVEWDIGRYGYTFGSGTRLTVV.

In its sample, this clonotype was seen a few times. J is TRBJ2-5 and V is TRBV4-3; TRBD2 is a possible D gene (7 bases). CDR1 LGHNA and CDR2 YSLEER come from the germline V gene. Trimming took off 2 bases at V and 2 bases at J, with 12 bases between the two ends. The CDR3 length is 15 residues. Here the CDR3 DNA reads TGCGCCAGCAGCCAAAGGGGGGGACATCAAGAGACCCAGTACTTC. It codes for CASSQRGGHQETQYF.

The V and J genes are TRBV5-1 and TRBJ2-7, with D maybe TRBD1 (5 bases). Germline V gives CDR1 SGHRS, CDR2 YFSETQ. The germline V and J ends were trimmed by 1 base and 4 bases, with 12 bases remaining between them. This CDR3 is built from 14 residues. CDR3 region: CASSLWGPEYEQYF. The CDR3 DNA reads as TGCGCCAGCAGCTTGTGGGGCCCAGAATACGAGCAGTACTTC.

The sample holds a few counts of this clonotype. This chain uses TRBV27 with TRBJ1-1; no firm D call. The V end lost 2 bases, the J end lost 8 bases, and 12 bases lay between the germline ends. CDR1 and CDR2 (germline): MNHEY, SMNVEV (reference sequence). The CDR3 is 13 amino acids. CDR3 sequence: CASSLTGYTEAFF. The DNA for the CDR3 is TGTGCCAGCAGTTTAACGGGTTATACCGAAGCTTTCTTT.

The chain recombines TRBV28 with TRBJ2-1; TRBD2 matches at 7 bases. V shed 2 bases and J 5 bases; nucleotides not matched to a gene: 6. CDR1 MDHEN and CDR2 SYDVKM come from the germline V gene. The CDR3 contains 15 residues. CDR3 sequence (DNA): TGTGCCAGCAGTTTAATCTGGGAGGGCCACAATGAGCAGTTCTTC. As protein: CASSLIWEGHNEQFF.

In this sample, this clonotype turned up once. The chain joins TRBV4-1 to TRBJ1-1, with 7 nucleotides matching TRBD1. CDR1 MGHRA and CDR2 YSYEKL come from the germline V gene. This CDR3 comprises 14 residues. Trimming at V came to 0 bases and at J to 11 bases, leaving 9 bases not matched to a gene. As DNA, the CDR3 is TGCGCCAGCAGCCAAGATGAGGACAGGCAGACCGCTTTCTTT. Translated: CASSQDEDRQTAFF.

The chain uses TRBV7-9 and TRBJ2-1, with TRBD1 as a possible D gene (7 bases). The CDR3 spans 15 residues. With 5 bases removed from V and 3 bases from J, the gap between germline ends came to 14 bases. CDR1 SEHNR and CDR2 FQNEAQ come from the germline V gene (reference sequence). CDR3 region: CASSPAGGLYNEQFF. The CDR3 coding sequence is TGTGCCAGCAGCCCAGCAGGGGGGCTCTACAATGAGCAGTTCTTC. The variable domain in full, with the rest retrieved from reference TRBV7-9 and TRBJ2-1, is DTGVSQNPRHKITKRGQNVTFRCDPISEHNRLYWYRQTLGQGPEFLTYFQNEAQLEKSRLLSDRFSAERPKGSFSTLEIQRTEQGDSAMYLCASSPAGGLYNEQFFGPGTRLTVL.

The rearrangement joins TRBV12-3 or TRBV12-4 to TRBJ2-5; TRBD1 matches at 7 bases. Losses at the gene ends were 3 bases for V and 5 bases for J; bases not matched to a gene: 15. The CDR3 covers 17 residues. CDR3 amino acids: CASSFTLGQVPGETQYF. The CDR3 nucleotides read TGTGCCAGCAGTTTTACCCTCGGACAGGTCCCTGGGGAGACCCAGTACTTC.

There are a few counts of this clonotype. The rearrangement joins TRBV5-6 to TRBJ1-1; D unresolved. The ends were cut back, 4 bases at V and 1 base at J, with 8 bases in the middle. Per the germline V gene, CDR1 is SGHDT and CDR2 is YYEEEE. This CDR3 region has 13 residues. This CDR3 reads CASSQTPNTEAFF. DNA for the CDR3: TGTGCCAGCAGCCAAACACCGAACACTGAAGCTTTCTTT.

Only a few counts were recorded for this clonotype. J is TRBJ2-1 and V is TRBV12-3 or TRBV12-4, with D possibly TRBD1 on 6 matching bases. The CDR3 is made up of 13 amino acids. Trimming took 5 bases from V and 10 from J, leaving 15 bases between them. The CDR3 bases are TGTGCCAGCAGTCGTGCTGGGACAACCGAGCAGTTCTTC. Protein product: CASSRAGTTEQFF.

Many counts were recorded for this clonotype. This chain joins TRBV27 and TRBJ1-5; possible D gene TRBD1, 5 bases. V lost 5 bases to trimming and J lost 2 bases, with 10 bases between them. In germline, CDR1 is MNHEY, CDR2 SMNVEV (reference sequence). The CDR3 runs to 14 residues. The CDR3 sequence: CASSVGPGNQPQHF. The DNA for the CDR3 is TGTGCCAGCAGTGTGGGGCCGGGCAATCAGCCCCAGCATTTT.

This chain links TRBV5-1 with TRBJ1-2; possibly TRBD1 for D (6 bases). CDR3 size: 14 residues. Germline V lookup: CDR1 SGHRS, CDR2 YFSETQ. V was pared by 4 bases and J by 3 bases, with 13 bases between. The chain's CDR3 is CASSTDSGYYGYTF. The DNA for the CDR3 is TGCGCCAGCAGCACGGACAGTGGCTACTATGGCTACACCTTC.

The CDR3 loop reads CASSLMAQAGAYNSPLHF. The CDR3 coding sequence is TGTGCCAGCAGTTTAATGGCTCAGGCCGGGGCCTATAATTCACCCCTCCACTTT. The chain carries TRBV27 and TRBJ1-6; D gene uncertain. The CDR3 spans 18 residues. V was shortened by 2 bases and J by 2 bases, with 16 bases between the two germline ends. Looked up from germline, CDR1 is MNHEY and CDR2 is SMNVEV (reference sequence).

The chain's CDR3 is CASSLSPPYSGANVLTF. The CDR3 DNA is TGTGCCAGCAGTTTATCCCCGCCGTACTCTGGGGCCAACGTCCTGACTTTC. The chain combines TRBV27 with TRBJ2-6; no reliable D call. CDR3 length: 17 amino acids. Deletions cut 0 bases from V and 0 bases from J, with 9 bases between. The V gene's germline CDR1 is MNHEY and CDR2 SMNVEV (reference sequence).

The rearrangement joins TRBV24-1 to TRBJ2-1; no firm D call. The CDR3 extends over 13 amino acids. The V and J ends lost 7 bases and 0 bases respectively, with 6 bases between them. Germline values: CDR1 KGHDR, CDR2 SFDVKD. The CDR3 protein is CATRKSSYNEQFF. The DNA of the CDR3 is TGTGCCACCAGGAAAAGCTCCTACAATGAGCAGTTCTTC.

The V gene is TRBV12-3 or TRBV12-4, the J gene TRBJ1-5; TRBD1 matches at 7 bases. J gave up 4 bases and V 2 bases, and 5 bases lay outside the gene matches. The CDR3 is made up of 15 amino acids. The CDR3 region is CASSLSAGGNQPQHF. The DNA of the CDR3 is TGTGCCAGCAGTTTAAGTGCAGGGGGGAATCAGCCCCAGCATTTT.

CDR3: CSAWGTSGQSYEQYF. CDR3 DNA: TGCAGTGCTTGGGGGACTAGCGGGCAATCCTACGAGCAGTACTTC. J is TRBJ2-7 and V is TRBV20-1; 12 bases line up with TRBD2. Germline CDR1 is DFQATT and CDR2 is SNEGSKA (reference sequence). V lost 5 bases and J lost 1; bases outside the gene matches: 6. The CDR3 runs to 15 residues.

The V call is TRBV20-1, the J call TRBJ2-7; no firm D call. Between the trimmed V and J ends, which lost 6 bases and 2 bases, there was a span of 20 bases. The germline V gene encodes CDR1 DFQATT and CDR2 SNEGSKA (reference sequence). This CDR3 spans 15 amino acids. In DNA, the CDR3 is TGCAGTGCCCCGGATGTAGGCACCCGACCCTACGAGCAGTACTTC. It translates to CSAPDVGTRPYEQYF.

This clonotype has only a few counts. J is TRBJ1-2 and V is TRBV29-1; D is ambiguous. Germline values: CDR1 SQVTM, CDR2 ANQGSEA. V was pared by 3 bases and J by 4 bases, with 9 bases between. CDR3 size: 12 residues. The CDR3 loop is CSVESGPYGYTF. CDR3 in DNA: TGCAGCGTTGAGTCCGGGCCCTATGGCTACACCTTC.

The chain is built from TRBV5-1 and TRBJ2-2, with D unclear. This CDR3 comprises 11 residues. Germline V lookup: CDR1 SGHRS, CDR2 YFSETQ. Trimming took off 6 bases at V and 3 bases at J, with 3 bases between the two ends. DNA of the CDR3: TGCGCCAGCATCGACACCGGGGAGCTGTTTTTT. Protein sequence: CASIDTGELFF. The full variable domain, completed using reference TRBV5-1 and TRBJ2-2, is KAGVTQTPRYLIKTRGQQVTLSCSPISGHRSVSWYQQTPGQGLQFLFEYFSETQRNKGNFPGRFSGRQFSNSRSEMNVSTLELGDSALYLCASIDTGELFFGEGSRLTVL.

The V and J genes are TRBV12-3 or TRBV12-4 and TRBJ2-5; either TRBD1 or TRBD2 may fit D (5 bases each). The CDR3 spans 16 residues. V was trimmed by 6 bases and J by 10 bases, leaving 27 bases between them. CDR3 amino acids: CASSTGTGLWRVDQYF. CDR3 DNA sequence: TGTGCCAGCAGCACCGGGACGGGCCTTTGGCGAGTAGACCAGTACTTC.

This clonotype has a handful of counts. The gene calls are TRBV3-1 and TRBJ2-2; D is ambiguous. The V gene's germline CDR1 is LGHDT and CDR2 YNNKEL (reference sequence). V shed 5 bases and J shed 3 bases, with 13 bases lying between them. The CDR3 is 15 amino acids. CDR3 sequence reads: CASSYLMGYTGELFF. In nucleotides, the CDR3 is TGTGCCAGCAGCTACCTCATGGGGTACACCGGGGAGCTGTTTTTT.

The genes are TRBV12-3 or TRBV12-4 and TRBJ1-2; D not resolved. This CDR3 has 12 residues. V lost 3 bases, J lost 7 bases, and 9 bases lay in between. The CDR3: CASSFFLTGYTF. CDR3 in DNA: TGTGCCAGCAGTTTTTTCCTGACTGGCTACACCTTC.

This clonotype was counted once. This sequence joins TRBV7-9 and TRBJ2-7; D could derive from TRBD1 or TRBD2 (5 bases each). CDR1 and CDR2 (germline): SEHNR, FQNEAQ (reference sequence). The germline V and J ends were trimmed by 2 bases and 7 bases, with 15 bases remaining between them. The CDR3 is 14 residues long. CDR3 loop: CASSLSGTWGEQYF. The CDR3 DNA reads as TGTGCCAGCAGCTTATCCGGGACCTGGGGTGAGCAGTACTTC.

The sample holds a few counts of this clonotype. V is TRBV28 and J is TRBJ1-2, with D tentatively TRBD1 (6 bases). Germline loops: CDR1 MDHEN, CDR2 SYDVKM. V lost 0 bases and J 0 bases, leaving 8 bases between the germline ends. The CDR3 is made up of 15 amino acids. CDR3 loop: CASSLWAGANYGYTF. The CDR3 nucleotides are TGTGCCAGCAGTTTATGGGCAGGGGCTAACTATGGCTACACCTTC.

The V call is TRBV10-2, the J call TRBJ2-7; 9 bases map to TRBD1. The CDR3 spans 14 residues. CDR1 and CDR2 from the germline V gene are WSHSY and SAAADI. Trimming removed 4 bases from V and 0 bases from J; junction bases left unmatched: 1. CDR3 sequence: CASSGDRASYEQYF. In nucleotides, the CDR3 is TGCGCCAGCAGTGGGGACAGGGCCTCCTACGAGCAGTACTTC.

This clonotype was recorded many times. The rearrangement links TRBV12-3 or TRBV12-4 to TRBJ2-7, with 7 bases that match TRBD2. The V segment lost 5 bases and the J segment 2 bases; nucleotides outside the gene matches: 6. This CDR3 comprises 14 residues. Written as DNA, the CDR3 is TGTGCCAGCAGTAGCGGGGCTTTTCCCTACGAGCAGTACTTC. As protein: CASSSGAFPYEQYF.

The gene calls are TRBV28 and TRBJ2-1; 9 bases match TRBD2. Trimming took 6 bases from V and 8 from J; bases not matched to a gene: 11. The CDR3 has 15 residues. Germline V lookup: CDR1 MDHEN, CDR2 SYDVKM. The CDR3 loop is CASSSPGLATYEQFF. DNA of the CDR3: TGTGCCAGCAGCTCACCGGGACTAGCTACCTATGAGCAGTTCTTC. The full variable domain, completed using reference TRBV28 and TRBJ2-1, is DVKVTQSSRYLVKRTGEKVFLECVQDMDHENMFWYRQDPGLGLRLIYFSYDVKMKEKGDIPEGYSVSREKKERFSLILESASTNQTSMYLCASSSPGLATYEQFFGPGTRLTVL.

V usage is TRBV7-9 and J usage is TRBJ2-1; no definite D call. The CDR3 contains 11 residues. The ends were cut back, 10 bases at V and 1 base at J, with 5 bases in the middle. Germline V gene lookup returns CDR1 SEHNR and CDR2 FQNEAQ (reference sequence). The CDR3 reads CATLSYNEQFF. In DNA form, the CDR3 reads TGTGCCACCCTATCCTACAATGAGCAGTTCTTC.

The chain has TRBV25-1 and TRBJ2-3; D gene ambiguous. The V end was cut by 3 bases, the J end by 4 bases, with 8 bases between. This CDR3 has 13 residues. Germline CDR1 is MGHDK and CDR2 is SYGVNS. DNA for the CDR3: TGTGCCAGCAGTGATCTAGAGGCAGATACGCAGTATTTT. Its protein is CASSDLEADTQYF.